This T cell receptor (beta chain) was captured in a study of PD-1 blockade in classical Hodgkin lymphoma. On the study more broadly: Nivolumab dosing for patients was 3 mg/kg, administered intravenously every 2 weeks. Broader study findings: Exclusion covered patients beginning nivolumab under 1 year post-ASCT. The study reported lower baseline TCR diversity in newly diagnosed patients than in healthy donors.

Every patient was affected by relapse after autologous stem cell transplantation, while exposure to brentuximab vedotin was not uniform. As to this clone: Antigen specificity is unknown.

Germline CDR1 and CDR2: MNHEY and SVGAGI. There are 15 residues in the CDR3. After removal of 6 bases from V and 4 bases from J, the junction contained 8 bases not matched to a gene. Sequencing used immunoSEQ multiplex PCR; TCRdb keeps in-frame clones, though not all of them. Of about 19,000 clones listed, about four fifths are singletons. The rearrangement uses TRBV6-5 and TRBJ2-3, with 9 positions matching TRBD2. The TCR was taken from a human donor with classical Hodgkin lymphoma. This specimen was peripheral blood mononuclear cells (PBMCs), taken before the second cycle of nivolumab. The CDR3 DNA reads as TGTGCCAGCAGCCCCCTAGCGGGATTACCAGATACGCAGTATTTT. It codes for CASSPLAGLPDTQYF.